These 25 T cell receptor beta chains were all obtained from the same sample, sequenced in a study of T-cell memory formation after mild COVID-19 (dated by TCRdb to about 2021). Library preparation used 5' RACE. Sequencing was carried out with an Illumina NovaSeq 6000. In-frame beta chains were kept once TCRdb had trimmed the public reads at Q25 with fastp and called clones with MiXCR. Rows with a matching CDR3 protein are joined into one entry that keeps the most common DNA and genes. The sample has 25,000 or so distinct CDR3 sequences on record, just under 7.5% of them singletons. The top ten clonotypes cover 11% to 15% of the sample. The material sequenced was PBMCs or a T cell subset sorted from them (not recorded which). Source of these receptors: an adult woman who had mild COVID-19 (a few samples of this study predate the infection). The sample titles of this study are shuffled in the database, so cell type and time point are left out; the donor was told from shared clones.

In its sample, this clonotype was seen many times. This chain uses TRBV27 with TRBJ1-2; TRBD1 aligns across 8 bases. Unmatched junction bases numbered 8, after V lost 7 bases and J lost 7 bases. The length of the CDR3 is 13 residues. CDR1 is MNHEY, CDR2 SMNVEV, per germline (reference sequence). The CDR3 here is CASTPDRARGYTF. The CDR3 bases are TGTGCCAGCACCCCGGACAGGGCTCGTGGCTACACCTTC.

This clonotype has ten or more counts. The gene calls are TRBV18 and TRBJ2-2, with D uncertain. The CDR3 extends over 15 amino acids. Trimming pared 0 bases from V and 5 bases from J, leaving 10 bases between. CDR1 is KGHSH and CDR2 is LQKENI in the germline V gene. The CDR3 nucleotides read TGTGCCAGCTCACCACCGGATTGGGGAACCGGGGAGCTGTTTTTT. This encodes CASSPPDWGTGELFF.

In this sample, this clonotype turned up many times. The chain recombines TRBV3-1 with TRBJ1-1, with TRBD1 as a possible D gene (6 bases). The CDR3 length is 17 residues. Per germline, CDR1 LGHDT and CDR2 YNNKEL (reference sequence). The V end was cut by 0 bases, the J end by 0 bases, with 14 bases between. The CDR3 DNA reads TGTGCCAGCAGCCAAGATCTCACAGGGACGATGAACACTGAAGCTTTCTTT. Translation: CASSQDLTGTMNTEAFF.

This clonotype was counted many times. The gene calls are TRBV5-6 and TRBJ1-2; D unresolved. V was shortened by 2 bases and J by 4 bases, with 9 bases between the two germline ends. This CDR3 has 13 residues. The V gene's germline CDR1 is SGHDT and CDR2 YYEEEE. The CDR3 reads CASSLSHGYGYTF. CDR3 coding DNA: TGTGCCAGCAGCTTATCGCACGGCTATGGCTACACCTTC. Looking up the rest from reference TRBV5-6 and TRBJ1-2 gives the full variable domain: DAGVTQSPTHLIKTRGQQVTLRCSPKSGHDTVSWYQQALGQGPQFIFQYYEEEERQRGNFPDRFSGHQFPNYSSELNVNALLLGDSALYLCASSLSHGYGYTFGSGTRLTVV.

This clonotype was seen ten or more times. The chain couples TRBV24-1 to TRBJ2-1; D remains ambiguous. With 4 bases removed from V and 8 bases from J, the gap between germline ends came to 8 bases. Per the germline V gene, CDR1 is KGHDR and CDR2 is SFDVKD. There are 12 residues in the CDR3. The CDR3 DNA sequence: TGTGCCACCAGTGACTCGGGCGATGAGCAGTTCTTC. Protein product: CATSDSGDEQFF.

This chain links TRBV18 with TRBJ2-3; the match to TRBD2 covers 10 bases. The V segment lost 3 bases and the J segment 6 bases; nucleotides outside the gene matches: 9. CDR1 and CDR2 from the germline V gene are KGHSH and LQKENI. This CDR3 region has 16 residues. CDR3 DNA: TGTGCCAGCTCACCGACTTCAGCGGGGGGGCCCGATACGCAGTATTTT. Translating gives CASSPTSAGGPDTQYF.

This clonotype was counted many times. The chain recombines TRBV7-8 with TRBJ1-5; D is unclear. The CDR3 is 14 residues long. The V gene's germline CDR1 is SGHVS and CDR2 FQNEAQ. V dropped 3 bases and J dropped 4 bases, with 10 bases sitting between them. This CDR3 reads CASSFDTGNQPQHF. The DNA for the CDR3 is TGTGCCAGCAGCTTCGACACGGGGAATCAGCCCCAGCATTTT.

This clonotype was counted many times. The CDR3 loop is CASSQGGGILNYEQYF. In DNA form, the CDR3 reads TGCGCCAGCAGCCAAGGAGGGGGCATCCTAAACTACGAGCAGTACTTC. The rearrangement uses TRBV5-1 and TRBJ2-7; perhaps TRBD1 as D (7 bases). Germline-derived CDR1 and CDR2 are SGHRS and YFSETQ. V was shortened by 4 bases and J by 3 bases, with 20 bases between the two germline ends. The CDR3 is 16 residues long.

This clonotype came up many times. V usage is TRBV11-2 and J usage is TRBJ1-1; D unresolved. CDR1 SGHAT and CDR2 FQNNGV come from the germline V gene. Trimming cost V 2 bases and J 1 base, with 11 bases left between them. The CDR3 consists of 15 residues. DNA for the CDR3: TGTGCCAGCAGCTTAAGGGTGGAGGGGAACACTGAAGCTTTCTTT. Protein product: CASSLRVEGNTEAFF.

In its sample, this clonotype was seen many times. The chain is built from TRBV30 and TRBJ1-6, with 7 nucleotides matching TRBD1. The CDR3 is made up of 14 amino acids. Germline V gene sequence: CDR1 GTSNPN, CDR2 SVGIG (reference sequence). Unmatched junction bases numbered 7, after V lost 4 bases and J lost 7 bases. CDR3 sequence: CAWTGTASNSPLHF. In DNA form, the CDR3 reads TGTGCCTGGACAGGGACAGCCTCCAATTCACCCCTCCACTTT.

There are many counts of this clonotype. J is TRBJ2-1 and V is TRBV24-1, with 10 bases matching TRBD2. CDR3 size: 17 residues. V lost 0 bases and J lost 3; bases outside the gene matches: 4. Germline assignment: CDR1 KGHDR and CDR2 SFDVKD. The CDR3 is CATSDLGLADLYNEQFF. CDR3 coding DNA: TGTGCCACCAGTGATTTGGGACTAGCGGACCTCTACAATGAGCAGTTCTTC.

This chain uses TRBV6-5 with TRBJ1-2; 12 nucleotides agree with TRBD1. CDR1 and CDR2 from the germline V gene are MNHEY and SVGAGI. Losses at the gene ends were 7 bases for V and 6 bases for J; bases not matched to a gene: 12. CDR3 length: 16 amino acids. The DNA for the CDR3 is TGTGCCAGCACCCTAAGGTCCGGGACAGGGGGCAATGGCTACACCTTC. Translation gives CASTLRSGTGGNGYTF.

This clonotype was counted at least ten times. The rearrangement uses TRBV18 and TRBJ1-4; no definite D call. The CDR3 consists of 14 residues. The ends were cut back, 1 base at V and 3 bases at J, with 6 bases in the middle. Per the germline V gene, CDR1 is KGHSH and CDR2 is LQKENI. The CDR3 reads CASSPLRPNEKLFF. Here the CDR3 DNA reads TGTGCCAGCTCACCACTACGGCCTAATGAAAAACTGTTTTTT.

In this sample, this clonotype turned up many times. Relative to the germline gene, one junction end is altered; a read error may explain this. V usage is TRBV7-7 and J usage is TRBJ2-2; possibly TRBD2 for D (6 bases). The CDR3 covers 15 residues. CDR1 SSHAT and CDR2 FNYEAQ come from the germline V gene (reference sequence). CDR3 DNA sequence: TGTGCTAGCAGCTTAGCGGCGTCGGTCCCCGGGGAGCTGTTTTTT. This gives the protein CASSLAASVPGELFF.

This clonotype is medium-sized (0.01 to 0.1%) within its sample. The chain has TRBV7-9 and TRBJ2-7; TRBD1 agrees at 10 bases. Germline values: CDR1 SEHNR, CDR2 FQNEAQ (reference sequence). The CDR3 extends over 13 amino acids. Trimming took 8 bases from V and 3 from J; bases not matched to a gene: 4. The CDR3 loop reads CASFRTGGYEQYF. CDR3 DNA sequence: TGTGCCAGCTTTCGGACAGGGGGCTACGAGCAGTACTTC.

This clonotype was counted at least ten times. The CDR3 reads CASSRGQGNTGELFF. CDR3 in DNA: TGTGCCAGCAGCAGGGGACAGGGGAACACCGGGGAGCTGTTTTTT. The rearrangement joins TRBV11-2 to TRBJ2-2; 9 nucleotides agree with TRBD1. The CDR3 consists of 15 residues. The V gene's germline CDR1 is SGHAT and CDR2 FQNNGV. The V segment lost 5 bases and the J segment 1 base; nucleotides outside the gene matches: 2.

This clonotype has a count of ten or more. The CDR3 nucleotides read TGTGCCAGCACCCCCCGGACATCCCCGAGCTCCTACGAGCAGTACTTC. Amino acids: CASTPRTSPSSYEQYF. The chain couples TRBV2 to TRBJ2-7; possibly TRBD1 for D (5 bases). V gave up 7 bases and J gave up 0 bases, with 19 bases separating them. CDR1 is SNHLY and CDR2 is FYNNEI in the germline V gene. CDR3 length equals 16 residues.

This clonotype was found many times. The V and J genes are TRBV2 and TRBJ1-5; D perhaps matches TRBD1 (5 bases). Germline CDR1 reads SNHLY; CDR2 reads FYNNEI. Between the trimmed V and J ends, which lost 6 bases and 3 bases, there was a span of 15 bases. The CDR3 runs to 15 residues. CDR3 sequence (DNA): TGTGCCAGCAGGGCCGGTGACAGTCTCAATCAGCCCCAGCATTTT. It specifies CASRAGDSLNQPQHF.

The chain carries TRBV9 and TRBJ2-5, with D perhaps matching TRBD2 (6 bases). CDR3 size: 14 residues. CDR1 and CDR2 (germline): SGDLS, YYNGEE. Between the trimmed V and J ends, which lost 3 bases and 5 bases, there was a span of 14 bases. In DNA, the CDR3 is TGTGCCAGCAGCGAGTCACCTCGGGGGGAGACCCAGTACTTC. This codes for CASSESPRGETQYF.

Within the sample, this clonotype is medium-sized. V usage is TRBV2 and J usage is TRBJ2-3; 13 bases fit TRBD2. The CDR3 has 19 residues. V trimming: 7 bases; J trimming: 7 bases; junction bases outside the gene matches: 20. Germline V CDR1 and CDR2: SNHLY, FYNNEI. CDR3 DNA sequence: TGTGCCAGCACGAGCAGGACTAGCGGGGGCCCTACAACCTTCAATACGCAGTATTTT. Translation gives CASTSRTSGGPTTFNTQYF.

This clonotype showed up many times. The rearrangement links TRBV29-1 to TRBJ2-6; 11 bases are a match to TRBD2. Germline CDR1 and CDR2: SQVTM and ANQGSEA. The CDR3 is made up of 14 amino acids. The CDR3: CSASGRSGANVLTF. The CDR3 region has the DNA TGCTCTGCTAGCGGGAGGTCTGGGGCCAACGTCCTGACTTTC.

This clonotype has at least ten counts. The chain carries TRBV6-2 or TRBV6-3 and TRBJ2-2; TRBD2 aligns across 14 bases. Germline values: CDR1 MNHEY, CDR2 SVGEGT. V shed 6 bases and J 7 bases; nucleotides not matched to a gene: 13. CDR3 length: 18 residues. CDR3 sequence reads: CASRQGLAGGLKNGELFF. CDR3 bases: TGTGCCAGCAGGCAAGGACTAGCGGGGGGCCTCAAGAACGGGGAGCTGTTTTTT.

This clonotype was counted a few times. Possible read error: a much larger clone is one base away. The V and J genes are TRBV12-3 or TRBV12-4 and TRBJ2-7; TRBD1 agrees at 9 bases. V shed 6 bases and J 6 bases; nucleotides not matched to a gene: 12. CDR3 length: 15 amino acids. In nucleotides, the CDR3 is TGTGCCAGCAGATTAAGGAACAGGGGGCTCTCCGAGCAGTACTTC. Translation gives CASRLRNRGLSEQYF.

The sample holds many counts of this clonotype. The CDR3 sequence is CASSGQDGYTF. DNA of the CDR3: TGTGCCAGCAGTGGACAGGATGGCTACACCTTC. The chain links TRBV6-1 to TRBJ1-2; a possible D gene is TRBD1 (6 bases). This CDR3 contains 11 residues. Trimming stripped 4 bases from V and 6 bases from J, with 6 bases between. The germline V gene encodes CDR1 MNHNS and CDR2 SASEGT.

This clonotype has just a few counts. CDR3 protein: CASSSPGTDKAFF. The CDR3 DNA reads TGTGCCAGCAGTTCCCCCGGGACAGATAAAGCTTTCTTT. The V call is TRBV12-3 or TRBV12-4, the J call TRBJ1-1; the match to TRBD1 covers 7 bases. Trimming took 4 bases from V and 9 from J; bases not matched to a gene: 8. The CDR3 is 13 amino acids.